This TCR beta chain emerged from a study of beta chain features in type 1 diabetes. Findings and limits, study-wide: Naive, central memory and regulatory TCRB repertoires appeared more similar among patients than healthy donors. cDNA sequencing could over-represent cells with high TCR expression. Type 1 diabetes patients had moderately but significantly shorter TCRB CDR3s in all four CD4+ subsets.

This CDR3 spans 13 amino acids. V lost 9 bases and J 2 bases, leaving 14 bases between the germline ends. Germline values: CDR1 MGHDK, CDR2 SYGVNS. The isolated RNA, all of it, was reverse transcribed, so expressed TCRB transcripts were what got sequenced. Libraries were prepared by immunoSEQ multiplex PCR; TCRdb keeps only in-frame clonotypes and omits some of them. Here the sample spans around 110,000 clones, about 17% being singletons. This clone was observed a few times. Antigen unknown. The sequence derives from a man aged 25-40 years with type 1 diabetes. Sequences were obtained from central memory CD4+ T cells from blood. The chain carries TRBV25-1 and TRBJ2-7; TRBD1 might be the D (6 bases). The CDR3 nucleotides read TGTGCCAGTACCCGGGACAACACCTACGAGCAGTACTTC. Translation: CASTRDNTYEQYF.